The 8 T cell receptor beta chains listed next were all sequenced from one sample in a study of blood T cell repertoires in COVID-19. Sequencing used immunoSEQ multiplex PCR; TCRdb keeps in-frame clones, though not all of them. The sample lists about 190,000 clones; roughly four fifths were seen once. Sample: peripheral blood. These receptors all stem from a woman aged 40 to 55 with acute or convalescent COVID-19.

The chain carries TRBV5-6 and TRBJ1-2; 8 nucleotides match TRBD1. This CDR3 region has 15 residues. The ends lost 4 bases at V and 7 bases at J; junction bases unmatched: 12. The germline V gene encodes CDR1 SGHDT and CDR2 YYEEEE. The CDR3 loop reads CASSPGGRGLAGYTF. The CDR3 DNA is TGTGCCAGCAGCCCGGGGGGCAGGGGGCTTGCTGGCTACACCTTC.

V and J are TRBV28 and TRBJ1-4, with 11 bases fitting TRBD1. The CDR3 consists of 15 residues. The trim removed 5 bases at V and 7 bases at J, leaving 6 bases unmatched. Per germline, CDR1 MDHEN and CDR2 SYDVKM. This CDR3 is CASSHDGTGGEKLFF. The CDR3 DNA is TGTGCCAGCAGTCACGACGGGACAGGGGGTGAAAAACTGTTTTTT.

CDR3 protein: CATSRDRESEQYF. CDR3 DNA sequence: TGTGCCACCAGCAGAGATAGGGAGTCCGAGCAGTACTTC. The J gene is TRBJ2-7, the V gene TRBV15, with D maybe TRBD2 (5 bases). Germline V gene sequence: CDR1 LNHNV, CDR2 YYDKDF (reference sequence). Trimming took off 0 bases at V and 6 bases at J, with 9 bases between the two ends. The CDR3 contains 13 residues.

V and J are TRBV4-1 and TRBJ2-1; 7 positions match TRBD1. The CDR3 has 14 amino acids. Germline values: CDR1 MGHRA, CDR2 YSYEKL. J gave up 13 bases and V 1 base, and 10 bases lay outside the gene matches. The DNA for the CDR3 is TGCGCCAGCAGCCAAGCTACGGCTAGGACAGGTCAGTTCTTC. This gives the protein CASSQATARTGQFF.

V and J are TRBV25-1 and TRBJ1-2; TRBD1 matches 8 bases. Germline loops: CDR1 MGHDK, CDR2 SYGVNS. The CDR3 sequence is 13 residues long. With V trimmed by 6 bases and J by 7 bases, 7 bases remained unmatched. As DNA, the CDR3 is TGTGCCAGCAGCCGAGGACAGGGAGGTGGCTACACCTTC. It codes for CASSRGQGGGYTF.

The chain uses TRBV5-4 and TRBJ1-3; possible D gene TRBD1, 6 bases. In germline, CDR1 is SGHNT, CDR2 YYREEE (reference sequence). The V end was cut by 4 bases, the J end by 4 bases, with 18 bases between. This CDR3 region has 16 residues. CDR3 bases: TGTGCCAGCAGCCTCGGTGGGGGCAGCCTGGGAAACACCATATATTTT. Amino acid sequence: CASSLGGGSLGNTIYF.

The genes are TRBV3-1 (or the pseudogene TRBV3-2) and TRBJ2-1; D gene ambiguous. This CDR3 contains 13 residues. V was cut by 4 bases and J by 5 bases, with 9 bases left in between. In germline, CDR1 is LGHDT, CDR2 YNNKEL (reference sequence). The CDR3 DNA follows: TGTGCCAGCAGCCGCGCCTCAAACAATGAGCAGTTCTTC. It codes for CASSRASNNEQFF.

On this clone: Compared with germline, one end of the junction differs, possibly owing to a read error. The CDR3 nucleotides are TGTGCTAGCAGCTTAGATGGCAGGGGGCAAGAGACCCAGTACTTC. Translation gives CASSLDGRGQETQYF. This chain uses TRBV7-7 with TRBJ2-5; 7 nucleotides match TRBD1. From germline, CDR1 is SSHAT and CDR2 FNYEAQ (reference sequence). The CDR3 length is 15 residues.